These T cell receptor beta chains were read from a single sample in a study of shared clonotypes between healthy human individuals. Clones were read by immunoSEQ multiplex PCR, and TCRdb kept only the in-frame ones, dropping some. The profile shows more than 2 million clones, roughly 95% of them singletons. Sequencing was performed on naive CD4+ T cells sorted from blood. The source is a man aged 18-30 years in good health. Each CDR3 is given with its conserved first and last residue.

V: TRBV18; CDR3: CASSPLGPGAYEQYF
V: TRBV4-3; CDR3: CASSQDLPTGTLQETQYF
V: TRBV30; CDR3: CAWSTGLSVYNEQFF
V: TRBV5-1; CDR3: CASRTGTADYEQYF
V: TRBV27; CDR3: CASSGQGSYNSPLHF
V: TRBV18; CDR3: CASSPGLITGELFF
V: TRBV18; CDR3: CASSPGTENEKLFF
V: TRBV7-2; CDR3: CASSLGLAQYF
V: TRBV6-1; CDR3: CASSEVSSYYEQYF
V: TRBV6-1; CDR3: CASGREGETQYF
V: TRBV5-1; CDR3: CASSSQEGGYTF
V: TRBV10-1; CDR3: CASSGYPTGELFF
V: TRBV12-2; CDR3: CASRSWGWSYEQYF
V: TRBV10-3; CDR3: CAISEGGNTEAFF
V: TRBV14; CDR3: CASSQDLIPKGRETQYF
V: TRBV7-7; CDR3: CASSPSGVIGELFF
V: TRBV29-1; CDR3: CSVVAGAAEAFF